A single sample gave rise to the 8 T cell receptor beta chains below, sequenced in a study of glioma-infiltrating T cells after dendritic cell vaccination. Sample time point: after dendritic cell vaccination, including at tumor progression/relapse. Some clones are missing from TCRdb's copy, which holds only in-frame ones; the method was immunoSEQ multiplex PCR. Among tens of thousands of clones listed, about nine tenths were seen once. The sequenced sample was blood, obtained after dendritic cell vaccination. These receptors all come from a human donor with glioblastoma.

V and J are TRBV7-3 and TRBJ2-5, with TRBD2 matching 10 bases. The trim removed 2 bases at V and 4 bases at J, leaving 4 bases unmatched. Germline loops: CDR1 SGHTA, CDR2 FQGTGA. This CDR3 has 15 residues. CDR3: CASSLSSGSSETQYF. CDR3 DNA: TGTGCCAGCAGCTTATCTAGCGGGAGTTCAGAGACCCAGTACTTC.

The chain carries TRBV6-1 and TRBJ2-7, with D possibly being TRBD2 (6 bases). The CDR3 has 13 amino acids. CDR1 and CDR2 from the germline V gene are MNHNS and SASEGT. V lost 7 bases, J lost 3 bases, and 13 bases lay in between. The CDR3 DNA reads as TGTGCCAGCAAGGAGGGAGTCATCTACGAGCAGTACTTC. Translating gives CASKEGVIYEQYF.

In nucleotides, the CDR3 is TGTGCCAGCAGCTTAGAATGGGACAGGAGAAACACTGAAGCTTTCTTT. Translating it yields CASSLEWDRRNTEAFF. The chain couples TRBV7-2 to TRBJ1-1; the match to TRBD1 covers 8 bases. Germline V gene lookup returns CDR1 SGHTA and CDR2 FQGNSA. With V trimmed by 1 base and J by 2 bases, 6 bases remained unmatched. The CDR3 runs to 16 residues.

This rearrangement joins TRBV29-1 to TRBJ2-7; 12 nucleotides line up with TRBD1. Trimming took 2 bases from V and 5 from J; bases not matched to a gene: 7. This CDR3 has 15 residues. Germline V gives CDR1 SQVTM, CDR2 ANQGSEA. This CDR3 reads CSVERGDRGPNEQYF. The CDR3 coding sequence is TGCAGCGTTGAAAGAGGGGACAGGGGGCCTAACGAGCAGTACTTC.

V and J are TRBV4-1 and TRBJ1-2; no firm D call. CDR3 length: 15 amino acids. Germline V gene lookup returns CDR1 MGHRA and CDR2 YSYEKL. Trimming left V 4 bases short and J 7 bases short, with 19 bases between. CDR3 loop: CASSPGEEGWGGYTF. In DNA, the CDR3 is TGCGCCAGCAGCCCCGGAGAAGAGGGTTGGGGTGGCTACACCTTC.

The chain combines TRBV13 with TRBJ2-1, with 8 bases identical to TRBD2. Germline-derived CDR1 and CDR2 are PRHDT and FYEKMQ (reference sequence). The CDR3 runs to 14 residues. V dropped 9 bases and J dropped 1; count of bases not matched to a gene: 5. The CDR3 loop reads CASRAGVSYNEQFF. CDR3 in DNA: TGTGCCAGTAGAGCGGGAGTTTCCTACAATGAGCAGTTCTTC.

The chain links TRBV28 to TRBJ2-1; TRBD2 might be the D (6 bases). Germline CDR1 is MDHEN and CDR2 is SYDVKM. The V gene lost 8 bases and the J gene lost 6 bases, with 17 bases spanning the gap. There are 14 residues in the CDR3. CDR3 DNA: TGTGCCAGCTTAAGCGCGGGGATTCTCAATGAGCAGTTCTTC. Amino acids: CASLSAGILNEQFF. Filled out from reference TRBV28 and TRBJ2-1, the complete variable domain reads DVKVTQSSRYLVKRTGEKVFLECVQDMDHENMFWYRQDPGLGLRLIYFSYDVKMKEKGDIPEGYSVSREKKERFSLILESASTNQTSMYLCASLSAGILNEQFFGPGTRLTVL.

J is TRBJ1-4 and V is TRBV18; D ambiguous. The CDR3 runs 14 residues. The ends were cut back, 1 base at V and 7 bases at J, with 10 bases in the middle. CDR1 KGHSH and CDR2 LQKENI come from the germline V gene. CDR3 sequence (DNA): TGTGCCAGCTCACCACGGAGGGAGGGTGAAAAACTGTTTTTT. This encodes CASSPRREGEKLFF. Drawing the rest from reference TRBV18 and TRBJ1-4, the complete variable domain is NAGVMQNPRHLVRRRGQEARLRCSPMKGHSHVYWYRQLPEEGLKFMVYLQKENIIDESGMPKERFSAEFPKEGPSILRIQQVVRGDSAAYFCASSPRREGEKLFFGSGTQLSVL.